This TCR beta chain comes out of a study of blood T cell repertoires in COVID-19. Study-level background: Samples came from the United States, Italy and Spain, spanning acute and convalescent COVID-19.

This clone is a singleton in its sample. In the authors' workflow: Researchers report that nucleated cell counts were estimated from reference gene primer amplification. Sequenced by immunoSEQ multiplex PCR; TCRdb stores in-frame clones only, minus some. V and J calls and clone size are as listed in that table; D and trimming were resolved from the DNA. The sample carries around 300,000 clones, more than 80% recorded once. Between the trimmed V and J ends, which lost 8 bases and 7 bases, there was a span of 17 bases. Germline V gene data show CDR1 as SNHLY and CDR2 as FYNNEI. This CDR3 region has 13 residues. Participants came from some 23 US areas, aged about 18 to 89 years. Recovered Cohort 3 donors showed two negative PCRs, clearance, or symptom resolution.

Sequenced: PBMCs or T cells enriched from blood (not recorded which). This sequence originates from a woman aged 25 to 45 who had recovered from COVID-19. The V gene is TRBV2, the J gene TRBJ1-1, with D possibly being TRBD1 (6 bases). In nucleotides, the CDR3 is TGTGCCAGCCCCAGAACAGGGATATATGAAGCTTTCTTT. Translated, it gives CASPRTGIYEAFF.